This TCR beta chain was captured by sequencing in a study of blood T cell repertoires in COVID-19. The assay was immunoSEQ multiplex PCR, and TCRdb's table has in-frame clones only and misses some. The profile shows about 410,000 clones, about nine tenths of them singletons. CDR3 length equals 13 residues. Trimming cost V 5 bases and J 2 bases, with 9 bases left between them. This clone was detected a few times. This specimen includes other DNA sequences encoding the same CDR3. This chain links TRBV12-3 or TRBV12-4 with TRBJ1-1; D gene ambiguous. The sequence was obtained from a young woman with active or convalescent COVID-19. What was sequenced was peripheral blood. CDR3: CASSLGLNTEAFF. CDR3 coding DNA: TGTGCCAGCAGTCTTGGACTTAACACTGAAGCTTTCTTT.